This T cell receptor (beta chain) was captured by sequencing in a study of T cells after yellow fever vaccination. Turning to the study itself: SMART-Seq v4 Ultra Low Input served to prepare low-cell-number fractions.

The study made its TCR cDNA through 5'RACE template switching. That step introduced a universal primer site along with UMIs. TCRdb passed the 5' RACE reads through MiXCR, listing each CDR3 protein once. Of 45,000 to 60,000 distinct CDR3 sequences listed, less than 8.5% are singletons. This CDR3 is built from 15 residues. Deletions cut 0 bases from V and 7 bases from J, with 13 bases between. Germline V gives CDR1 SGHAT, CDR2 FQNNGV. This clonotype was seen ten or more times. Study-wide results and caveats: Contamination by abundant bulk-population clonotypes could be present in FACS-sorted repertoires.

The source material was CD8+ T cells not binding an NS4B(214-222) dextramer, sorted from PBMCs, sampled roughly 46 days after the first yellow fever vaccination. The clonotype was recovered from a man in his late teens or twenties who received the YFV17D yellow fever vaccine. The chain has TRBV11-2 and TRBJ2-1; D not resolved. DNA for the CDR3: TGTGCCAGCAGCTTAGATATTGGCACTTGGAATGAGCAGTTCTTC. Translation: CASSLDIGTWNEQFF.